This T cell receptor beta chain was recorded in a study of T cells in Graves' hyperthyroidism and ophthalmopathy. Amplification targeted TCR beta CDR3 regions from RNA transcripts. HTBI primers were the set used in a first-round RT-PCR of the TCR CDR3. In TCRdb, the multiplex PCR reads were re-called with MiXCR into one record per CDR3 protein. The sample has a few hundred thousand distinct CDR3 sequences, roughly 20% seen once. Germline assignment: CDR1 SQVTM and CDR2 ANQGSEA. Trimming stripped 3 bases from V and 0 bases from J, with 11 bases between. The CDR3 is 14 amino acids. This rearrangement joins TRBV29-1 to TRBJ1-1; D perhaps matches TRBD1 (5 bases). This TCR was recovered from a man between 18 and 29 years old with Graves' hyperthyroidism. Sequenced sample: blood. The DNA of the CDR3 is TGCAGCGTTGATGGGGGATTCATGAACACTGAAGCTTTCTTT. Translated, it gives CSVDGGFMNTEAFF. The full variable domain, rest sourced from reference TRBV29-1 and TRBJ1-1, is SAVISQKPSRDICQRGTSLTIQCQVDSQVTMMFWYRQQPGQSLTLIATANQGSEATYESGFVIDKFPISRPNLTFSTLTVSNMSPEDSSIYLCSVDGGFMNTEAFFGQGTRLTVV.